This T cell receptor beta chain appears in the sequencing data of a study of PD-1 blockade in classical Hodgkin lymphoma. Every patient relapsed after autologous stem cell transplantation, and brentuximab vedotin exposure varied. V lost 6 bases to trimming and J lost 3 bases, with 8 bases between them. The CDR3 length is 13 residues. Germline assignment: CDR1 LNHDA and CDR2 SQIVND (reference sequence). The data were produced by immunoSEQ multiplex PCR, yet TCRdb's version contains in-frame clones alone and is incomplete. This table has 14,000 to 15,000 clones, approximately 60% appearing once. Sequenced here: peripheral blood mononuclear cells (PBMCs), sampled at baseline. The V and J genes are TRBV19 and TRBJ2-2; D gene ambiguous. The receptor comes from a human donor with classical Hodgkin lymphoma. This chain's CDR3 is CASSPLDTGELFF. The CDR3 DNA is TGTGCCAGTAGCCCTCTTGACACCGGGGAGCTGTTTTTT.